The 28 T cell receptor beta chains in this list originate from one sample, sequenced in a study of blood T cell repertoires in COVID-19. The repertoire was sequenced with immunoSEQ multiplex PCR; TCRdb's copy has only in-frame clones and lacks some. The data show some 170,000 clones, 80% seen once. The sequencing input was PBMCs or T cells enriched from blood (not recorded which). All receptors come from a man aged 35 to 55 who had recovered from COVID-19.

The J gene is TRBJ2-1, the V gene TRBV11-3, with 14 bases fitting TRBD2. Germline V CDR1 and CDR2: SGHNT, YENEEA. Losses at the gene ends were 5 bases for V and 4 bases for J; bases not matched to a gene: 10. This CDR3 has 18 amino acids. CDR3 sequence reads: CASSRDGLAGGPYNEQFF. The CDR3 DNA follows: TGTGCCAGCAGCCGTGATGGACTAGCGGGGGGCCCTTACAATGAGCAGTTCTTC.

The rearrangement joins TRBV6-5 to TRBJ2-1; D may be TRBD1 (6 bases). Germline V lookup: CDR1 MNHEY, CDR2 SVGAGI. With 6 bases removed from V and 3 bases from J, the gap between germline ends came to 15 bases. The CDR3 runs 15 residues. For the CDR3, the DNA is TGTGCCAGCAGGAAGGACAGAGACGGCTACAATGAGCAGTTCTTC. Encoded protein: CASRKDRDGYNEQFF.

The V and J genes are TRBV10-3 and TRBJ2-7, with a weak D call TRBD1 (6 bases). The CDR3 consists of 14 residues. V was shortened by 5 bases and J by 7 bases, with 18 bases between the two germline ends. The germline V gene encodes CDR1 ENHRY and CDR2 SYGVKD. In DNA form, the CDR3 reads TGTGCCATCAGTTCCTCCGGGACGCAGGGGGAGCAGTACGTC. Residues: CAISSSGTQGEQYV.

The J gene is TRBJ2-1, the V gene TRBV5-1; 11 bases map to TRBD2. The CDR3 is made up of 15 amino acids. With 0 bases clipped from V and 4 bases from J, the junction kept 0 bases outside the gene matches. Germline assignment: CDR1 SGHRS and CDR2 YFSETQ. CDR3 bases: TGCGCCAGCAGCTTGGGACTAGCGGGGTACAATGAGCAGTTCTTC. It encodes CASSLGLAGYNEQFF.

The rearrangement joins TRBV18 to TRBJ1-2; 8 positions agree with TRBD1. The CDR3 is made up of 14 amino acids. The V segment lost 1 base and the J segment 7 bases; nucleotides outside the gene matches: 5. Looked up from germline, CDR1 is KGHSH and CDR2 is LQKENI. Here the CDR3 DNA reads TGTGCCAGCTCACCACGGACAGGGTTGGGTGGCTACACCTTC. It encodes CASSPRTGLGGYTF. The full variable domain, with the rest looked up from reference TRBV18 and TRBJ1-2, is NAGVMQNPRHLVRRRGQEARLRCSPMKGHSHVYWYRQLPEEGLKFMVYLQKENIIDESGMPKERFSAEFPKEGPSILRIQQVVRGDSAAYFCASSPRTGLGGYTFGSGTRLTVV.

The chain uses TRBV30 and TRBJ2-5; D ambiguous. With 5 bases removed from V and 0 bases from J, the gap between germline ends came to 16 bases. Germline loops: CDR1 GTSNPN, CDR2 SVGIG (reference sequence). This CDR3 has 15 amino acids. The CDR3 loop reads CAWGFDNPYQETQYF. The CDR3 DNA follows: TGTGCCTGGGGGTTCGACAACCCGTACCAAGAGACCCAGTACTTC.

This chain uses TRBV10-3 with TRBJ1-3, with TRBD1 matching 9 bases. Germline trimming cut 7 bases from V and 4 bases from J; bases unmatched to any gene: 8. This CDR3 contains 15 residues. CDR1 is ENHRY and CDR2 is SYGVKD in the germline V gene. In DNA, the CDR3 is TGTGCCATCACCCGGACAGGGGCCGGCGGAAACACCATATATTTT. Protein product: CAITRTGAGGNTIYF.

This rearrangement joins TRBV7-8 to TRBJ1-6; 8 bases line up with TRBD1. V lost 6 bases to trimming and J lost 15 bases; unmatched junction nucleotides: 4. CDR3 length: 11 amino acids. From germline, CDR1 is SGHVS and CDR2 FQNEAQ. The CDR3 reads CASRKQGVLHF. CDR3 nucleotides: TGTGCCAGCAGGAAACAGGGGGTCCTCCACTTT.

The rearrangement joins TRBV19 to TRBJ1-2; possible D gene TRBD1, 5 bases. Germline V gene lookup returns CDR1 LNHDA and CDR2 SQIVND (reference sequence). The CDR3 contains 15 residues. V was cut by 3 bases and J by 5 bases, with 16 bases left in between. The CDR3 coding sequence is TGTGCCAGTAGTATTTATAGGGGATCTGCTTATGGCTACACCTTC. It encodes CASSIYRGSAYGYTF.

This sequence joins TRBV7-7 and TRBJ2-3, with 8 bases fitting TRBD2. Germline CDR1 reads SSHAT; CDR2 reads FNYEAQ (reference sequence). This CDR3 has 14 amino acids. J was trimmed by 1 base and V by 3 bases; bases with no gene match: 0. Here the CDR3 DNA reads TGTGCCAGCAGCTTTAGCGGGGGCACAGATACGCAGTATTTT. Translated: CASSFSGGTDTQYF.

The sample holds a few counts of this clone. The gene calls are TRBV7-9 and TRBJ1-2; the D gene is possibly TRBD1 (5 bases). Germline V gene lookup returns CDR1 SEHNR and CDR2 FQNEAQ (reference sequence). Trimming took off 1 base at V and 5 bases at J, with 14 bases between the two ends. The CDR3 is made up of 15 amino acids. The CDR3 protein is CASSLGLPSGYGYTF. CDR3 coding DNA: TGTGCCAGCAGCTTAGGGCTACCGTCAGGGTATGGCTACACCTTC.

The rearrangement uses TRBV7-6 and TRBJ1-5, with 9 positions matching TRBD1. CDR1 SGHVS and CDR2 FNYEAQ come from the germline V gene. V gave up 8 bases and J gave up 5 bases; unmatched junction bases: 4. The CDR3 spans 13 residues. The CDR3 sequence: CASGTGYYQPQHF. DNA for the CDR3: TGTGCCAGCGGGACAGGGTATTATCAGCCCCAGCATTTT.

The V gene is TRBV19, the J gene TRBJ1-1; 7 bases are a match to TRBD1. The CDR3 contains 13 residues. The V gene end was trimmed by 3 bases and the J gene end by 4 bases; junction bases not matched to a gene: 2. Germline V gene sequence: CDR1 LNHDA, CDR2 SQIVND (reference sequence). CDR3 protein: CASSIDRATEAFF. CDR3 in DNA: TGTGCCAGTAGTATCGACAGGGCCACTGAAGCTTTCTTT.

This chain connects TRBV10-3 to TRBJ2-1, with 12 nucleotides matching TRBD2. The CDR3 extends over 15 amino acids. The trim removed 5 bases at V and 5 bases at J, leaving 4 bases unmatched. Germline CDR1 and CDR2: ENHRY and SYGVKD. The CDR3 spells CAISPSGGGHNEQFF. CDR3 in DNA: TGTGCCATCAGTCCTAGCGGGGGGGGACACAATGAGCAGTTCTTC.

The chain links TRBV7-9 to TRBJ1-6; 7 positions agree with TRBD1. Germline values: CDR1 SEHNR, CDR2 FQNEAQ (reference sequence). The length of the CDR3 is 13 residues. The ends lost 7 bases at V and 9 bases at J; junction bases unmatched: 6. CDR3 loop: CASNDRVGSPLHF. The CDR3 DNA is TGTGCCAGCAACGACAGGGTGGGTTCACCCCTCCACTTT.

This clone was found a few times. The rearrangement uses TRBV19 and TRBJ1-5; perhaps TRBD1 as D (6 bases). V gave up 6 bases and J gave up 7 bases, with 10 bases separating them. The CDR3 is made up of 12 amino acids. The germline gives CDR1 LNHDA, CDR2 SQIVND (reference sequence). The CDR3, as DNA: TGTGCCAGTAGGCAGGGGTACCAGCCCCAGCATTTT. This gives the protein CASRQGYQPQHF.

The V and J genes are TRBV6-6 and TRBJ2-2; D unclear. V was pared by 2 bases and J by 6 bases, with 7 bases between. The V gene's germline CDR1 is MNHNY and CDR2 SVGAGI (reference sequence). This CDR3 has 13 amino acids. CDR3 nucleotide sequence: TGTGCCAGCAGTTACCTGGTAGCCGGGGAGCTGTTTTTT. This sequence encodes CASSYLVAGELFF.

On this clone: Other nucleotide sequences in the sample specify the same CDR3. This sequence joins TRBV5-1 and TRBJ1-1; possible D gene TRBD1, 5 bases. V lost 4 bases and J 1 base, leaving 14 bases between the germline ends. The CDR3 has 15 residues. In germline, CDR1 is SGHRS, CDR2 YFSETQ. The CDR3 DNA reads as TGCGCCAGCAGCCCCAGGGCAGGCGGGAACACTGAAGCTTTCTTT. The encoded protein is CASSPRAGGNTEAFF. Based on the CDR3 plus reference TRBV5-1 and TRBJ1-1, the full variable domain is KAGVTQTPRYLIKTRGQQVTLSCSPISGHRSVSWYQQTPGQGLQFLFEYFSETQRNKGNFPGRFSGRQFSNSRSEMNVSTLELGDSALYLCASSPRAGGNTEAFFGQGTRLTVV.

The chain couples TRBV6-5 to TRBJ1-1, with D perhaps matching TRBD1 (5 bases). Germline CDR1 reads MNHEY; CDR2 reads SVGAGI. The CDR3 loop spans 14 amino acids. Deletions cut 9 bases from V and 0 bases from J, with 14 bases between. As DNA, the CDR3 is TGTGCCAGTCAGCAGACAGAAATGAACACTGAAGCTTTCTTT. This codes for CASQQTEMNTEAFF.

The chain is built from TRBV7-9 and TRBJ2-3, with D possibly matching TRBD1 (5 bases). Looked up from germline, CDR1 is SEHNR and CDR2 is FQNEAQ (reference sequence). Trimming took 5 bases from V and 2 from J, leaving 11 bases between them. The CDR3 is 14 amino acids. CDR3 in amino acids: CASSRQGHTDTQYF. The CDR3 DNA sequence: TGTGCCAGCAGCCGCCAGGGCCACACAGATACGCAGTATTTT. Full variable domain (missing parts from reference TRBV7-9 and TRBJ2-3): DTGVSQNPRHKITKRGQNVTFRCDPISEHNRLYWYRQTLGQGPEFLTYFQNEAQLEKSRLLSDRFSAERPKGSFSTLEIQRTEQGDSAMYLCASSRQGHTDTQYFGPGTRLTVL.

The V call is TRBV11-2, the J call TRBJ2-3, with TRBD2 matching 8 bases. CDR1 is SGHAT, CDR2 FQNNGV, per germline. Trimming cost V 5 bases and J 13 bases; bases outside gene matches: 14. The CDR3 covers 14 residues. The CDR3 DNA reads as TGTGCCAGCAGCCCGGGGGGGGGCACAGGCGTTGAGTATTTT. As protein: CASSPGGGTGVEYF. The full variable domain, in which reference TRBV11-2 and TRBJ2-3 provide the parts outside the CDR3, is EAGVAQSPRYKIIEKRQSVAFWCNPISGHATLYWYQQILGQGPKLLIQFQNNGVVDDSQLPKDRFSAERLKGVDSTLKIQPAKLEDSAVYLCASSPGGGTGVEYFGPGTRLTVL.

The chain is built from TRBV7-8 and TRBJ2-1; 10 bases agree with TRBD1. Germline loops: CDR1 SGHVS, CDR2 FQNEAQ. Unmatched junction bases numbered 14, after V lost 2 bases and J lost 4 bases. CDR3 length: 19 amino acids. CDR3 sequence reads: CASSLLTGGLAGMYNEQFF. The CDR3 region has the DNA TGTGCCAGCAGCTTATTGACAGGGGGCTTAGCGGGGATGTACAATGAGCAGTTCTTC.

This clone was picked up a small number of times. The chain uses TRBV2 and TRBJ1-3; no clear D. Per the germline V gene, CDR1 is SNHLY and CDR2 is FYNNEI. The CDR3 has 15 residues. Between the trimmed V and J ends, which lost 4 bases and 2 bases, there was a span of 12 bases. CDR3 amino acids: CASSGVSRTGNTIYF. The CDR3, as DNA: TGTGCCAGCAGTGGCGTATCGAGGACTGGAAACACCATATATTTT.

The CDR3 sequence is CASSQGDSNQPQHF. DNA of the CDR3: TGTGCCAGCAGCCAGGGAGATAGCAATCAGCCCCAGCATTTT. The chain recombines TRBV3-1 (or the pseudogene TRBV3-2) with TRBJ1-5; no clear D gene. The germline V gene has CDR1 LGHDT and CDR2 YNNKEL (reference sequence). The CDR3 has 14 residues. V dropped 3 bases and J dropped 0 bases, with 6 bases sitting between them.

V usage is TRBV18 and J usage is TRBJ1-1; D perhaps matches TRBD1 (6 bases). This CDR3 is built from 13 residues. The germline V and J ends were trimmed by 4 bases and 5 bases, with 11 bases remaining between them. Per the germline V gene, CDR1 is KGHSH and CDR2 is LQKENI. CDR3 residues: CASSLSGQTEAFF. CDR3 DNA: TGTGCCAGCTCACTCTCAGGACAGACTGAAGCTTTCTTT.

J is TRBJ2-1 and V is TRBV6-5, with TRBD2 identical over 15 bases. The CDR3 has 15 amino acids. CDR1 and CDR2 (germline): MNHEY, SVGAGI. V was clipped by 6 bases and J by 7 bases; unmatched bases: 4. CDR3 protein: CASRGLAGGGNEQFF. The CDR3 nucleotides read TGTGCCAGCAGGGGACTAGCGGGGGGTGGAAATGAGCAGTTCTTC.

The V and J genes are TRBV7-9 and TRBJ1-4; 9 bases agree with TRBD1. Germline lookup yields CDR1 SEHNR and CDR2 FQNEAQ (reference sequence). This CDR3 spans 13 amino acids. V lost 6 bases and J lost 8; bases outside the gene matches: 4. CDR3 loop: CASSPTGGEKLFF. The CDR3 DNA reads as TGTGCCAGCAGTCCGACAGGGGGGGAAAAACTGTTTTTT.

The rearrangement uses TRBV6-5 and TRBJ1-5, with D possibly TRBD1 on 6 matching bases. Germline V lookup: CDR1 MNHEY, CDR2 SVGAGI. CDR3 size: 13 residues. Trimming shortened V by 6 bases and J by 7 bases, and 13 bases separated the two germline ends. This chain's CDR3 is CASRQGIKQPQHF. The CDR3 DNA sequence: TGTGCCAGCAGGCAGGGGATAAAGCAGCCCCAGCATTTT.